This T cell receptor (beta chain) was retrieved from a study of T cell changes during pregnancy in multiple sclerosis. Measured with immunoSEQ multiplex PCR; TCRdb has only the in-frame clones, and not every one. There are 55,000 to 65,000 clones in the sample; roughly 93% occur only once, and roughly 2.7% lies in the top ten. Germline loops: CDR1 LNHNV, CDR2 YYDKDF (reference sequence). The CDR3 is 14 residues long. J lost 5 bases, V lost 8 bases, and 10 bases had no gene match. Sequences were derived from CD8+ T cells from peripheral blood mononuclear cells, sampled in the third trimester of pregnancy. The TCR originated in a female donor with multiple sclerosis, enrolled in a pregnancy study. V and J are TRBV15 and TRBJ2-7, with TRBD1 matching 9 bases. This CDR3 reads CATATGTGPNEQYF. Here the CDR3 DNA reads TGTGCCACCGCGACCGGGACAGGGCCCAACGAGCAGTACTTC.